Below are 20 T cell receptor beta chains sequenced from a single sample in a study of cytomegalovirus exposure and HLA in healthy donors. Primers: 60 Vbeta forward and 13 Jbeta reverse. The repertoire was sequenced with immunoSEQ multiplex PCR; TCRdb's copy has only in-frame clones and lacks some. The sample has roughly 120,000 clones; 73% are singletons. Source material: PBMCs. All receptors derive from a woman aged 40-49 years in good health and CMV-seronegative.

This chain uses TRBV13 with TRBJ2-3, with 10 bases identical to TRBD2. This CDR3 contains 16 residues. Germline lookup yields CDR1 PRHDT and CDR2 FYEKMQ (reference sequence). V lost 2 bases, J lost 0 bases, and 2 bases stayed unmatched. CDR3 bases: TGTGCCAGCAGCTTACTAGCGGGGGCTAGCACAGATACGCAGTATTTT. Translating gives CASSLLAGASTDTQYF. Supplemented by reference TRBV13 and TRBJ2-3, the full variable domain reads AAGVIQSPRHLIKEKRETATLKCYPIPRHDTVYWYQQGPGQDPQFLISFYEKMQSDKGSIPDRFSAQQFSDYHSELNMSSLELGDSALYFCASSLLAGASTDTQYFGPGTRLTVL.

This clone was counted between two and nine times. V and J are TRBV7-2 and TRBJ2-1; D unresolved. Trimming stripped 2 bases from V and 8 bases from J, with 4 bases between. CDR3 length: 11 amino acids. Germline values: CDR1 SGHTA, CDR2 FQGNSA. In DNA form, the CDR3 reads TGTGCCAGCAGCTTAATCTATGAGCAGTTCTTC. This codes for CASSLIYEQFF.

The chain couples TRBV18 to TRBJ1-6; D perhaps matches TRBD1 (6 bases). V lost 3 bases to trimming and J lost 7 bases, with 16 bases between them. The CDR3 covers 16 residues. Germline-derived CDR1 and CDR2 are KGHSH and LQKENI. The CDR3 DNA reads TGTGCCAGCTCACCGGTGACAGGACGGCAAAATTCACCCCTCCACTTT. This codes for CASSPVTGRQNSPLHF.

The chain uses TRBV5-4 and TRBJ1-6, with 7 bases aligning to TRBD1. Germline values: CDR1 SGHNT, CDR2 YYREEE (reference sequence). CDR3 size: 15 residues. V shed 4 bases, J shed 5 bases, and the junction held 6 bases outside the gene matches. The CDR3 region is CASSPRGQDNSPLHF. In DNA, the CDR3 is TGTGCCAGCAGCCCAAGGGGGCAAGATAATTCACCCCTCCACTTT.

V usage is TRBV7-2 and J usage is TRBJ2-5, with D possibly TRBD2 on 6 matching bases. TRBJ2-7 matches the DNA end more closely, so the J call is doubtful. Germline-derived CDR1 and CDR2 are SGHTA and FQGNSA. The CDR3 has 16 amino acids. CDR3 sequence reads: CASSLYLGGGSYEQYF. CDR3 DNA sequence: TGTGCCAGCAGCTTATATTTGGGCGGAGGGTCCTACGAGCAGTACTTC.

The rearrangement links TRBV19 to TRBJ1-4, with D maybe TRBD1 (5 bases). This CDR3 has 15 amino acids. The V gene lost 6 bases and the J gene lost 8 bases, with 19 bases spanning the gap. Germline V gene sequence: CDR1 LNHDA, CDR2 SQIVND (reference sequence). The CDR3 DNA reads TGTGCCAGTAGCGACGGGGAGGGGAGTTGGGAAAAACTGTTTTTT. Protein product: CASSDGEGSWEKLFF. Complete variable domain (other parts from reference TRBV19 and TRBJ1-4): DGGITQSPKYLFRKEGQNVTLSCEQNLNHDAMYWYRQDPGQGLRLIYYSQIVNDFQKGDIAEGYSVSREKKESFPLTVTSAQKNPTAFYLCASSDGEGSWEKLFFGSGTQLSVL.

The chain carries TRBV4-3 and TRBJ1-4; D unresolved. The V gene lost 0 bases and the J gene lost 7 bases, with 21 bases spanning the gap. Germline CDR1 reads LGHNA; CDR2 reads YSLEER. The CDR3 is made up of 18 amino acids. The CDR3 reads CASSQDRFWSPDTEKLFF. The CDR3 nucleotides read TGCGCCAGCAGCCAAGATCGGTTCTGGTCCCCAGACACTGAAAAACTGTTTTTT.

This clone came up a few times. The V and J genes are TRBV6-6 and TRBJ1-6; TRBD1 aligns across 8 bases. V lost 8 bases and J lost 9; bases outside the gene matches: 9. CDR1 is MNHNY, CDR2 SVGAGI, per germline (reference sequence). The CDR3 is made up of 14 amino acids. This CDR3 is CASHSTGVGSPLHF. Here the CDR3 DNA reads TGTGCCAGCCATTCGACAGGGGTGGGTTCACCCCTCCACTTT.

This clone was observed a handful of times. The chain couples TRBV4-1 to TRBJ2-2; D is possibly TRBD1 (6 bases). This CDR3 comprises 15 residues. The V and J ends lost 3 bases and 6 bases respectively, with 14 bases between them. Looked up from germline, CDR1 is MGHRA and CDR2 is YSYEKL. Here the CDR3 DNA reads TGCGCCAGCAGCCACCGAGATCGACAGGCCGGGGAGCTGTTTTTT. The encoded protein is CASSHRDRQAGELFF.

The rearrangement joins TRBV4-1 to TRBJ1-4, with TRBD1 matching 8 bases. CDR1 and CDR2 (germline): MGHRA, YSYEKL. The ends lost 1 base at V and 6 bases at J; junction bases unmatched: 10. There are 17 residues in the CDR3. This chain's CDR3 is CASSQGPYGTGYEKLFF. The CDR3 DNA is TGCGCCAGCAGCCAAGGCCCCTACGGGACAGGCTATGAAAAACTGTTTTTT.

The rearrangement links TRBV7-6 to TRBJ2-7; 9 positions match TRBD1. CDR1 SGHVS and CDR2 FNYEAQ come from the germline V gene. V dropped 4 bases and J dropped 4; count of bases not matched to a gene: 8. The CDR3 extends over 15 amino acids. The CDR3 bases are TGTGCCAGCAGCTCATCGGGACAGGGCGTTTACGAGCAGTACTTC. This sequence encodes CASSSSGQGVYEQYF. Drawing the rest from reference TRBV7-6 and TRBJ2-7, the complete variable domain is GAGVSQSPRYKVTKRGQDVALRCDPISGHVSLYWYRQALGQGPEFLTYFNYEAQQDKSGLPNDRFSAERPEGSISTLTIQRTEQRDSAMYRCASSSSGQGVYEQYFGPGTRLTVT.

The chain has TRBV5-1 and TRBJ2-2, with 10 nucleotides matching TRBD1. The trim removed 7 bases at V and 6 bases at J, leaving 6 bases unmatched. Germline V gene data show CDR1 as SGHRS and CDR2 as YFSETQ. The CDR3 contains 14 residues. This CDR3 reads CASGQGDYSGELFF. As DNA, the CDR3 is TGCGCCAGCGGACAGGGGGATTATTCCGGGGAGCTGTTTTTT.

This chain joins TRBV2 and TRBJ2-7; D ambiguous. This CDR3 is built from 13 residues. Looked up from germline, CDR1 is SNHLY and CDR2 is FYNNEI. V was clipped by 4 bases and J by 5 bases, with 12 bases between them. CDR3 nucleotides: TGTGCCAGCAGTGTAAGGCGGTTTGACGAGCAGTACTTC. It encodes CASSVRRFDEQYF. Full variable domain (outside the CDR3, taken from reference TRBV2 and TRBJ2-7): EPEVTQTPSHQVTQMGQEVILRCVPISNHLYFYWYRQILGQKVEFLVSFYNNEISEKSEIFDDQFSVERPDGSNFTLKIRSTKLEDSAMYFCASSVRRFDEQYFGPGTRLTVT.

CDR3 sequence: CASSFDGGATDTQYF. CDR3 coding DNA: TGCGCCAGCAGCTTTGACGGGGGGGCTACAGATACGCAGTATTTT. The V and J genes are TRBV5-1 and TRBJ2-3; 8 nucleotides align to TRBD2. V lost 2 bases to trimming and J lost 3 bases; unmatched junction nucleotides: 5. The CDR3 has 15 amino acids. Germline V gene lookup returns CDR1 SGHRS and CDR2 YFSETQ.

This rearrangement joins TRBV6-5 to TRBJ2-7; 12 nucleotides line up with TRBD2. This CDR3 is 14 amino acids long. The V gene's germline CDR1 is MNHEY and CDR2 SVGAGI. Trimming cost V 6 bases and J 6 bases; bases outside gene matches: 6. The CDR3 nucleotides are TGTGCCAGCAGGCAACTAGCGGGAGGCTCCGAGCAGTACTTC. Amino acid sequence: CASRQLAGGSEQYF.

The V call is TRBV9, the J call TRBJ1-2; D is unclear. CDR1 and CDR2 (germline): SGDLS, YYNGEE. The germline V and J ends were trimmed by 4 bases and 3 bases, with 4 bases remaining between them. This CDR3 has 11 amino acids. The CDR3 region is CASSTDYGYTF. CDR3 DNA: TGTGCCAGCAGCACGGACTATGGCTACACCTTC.

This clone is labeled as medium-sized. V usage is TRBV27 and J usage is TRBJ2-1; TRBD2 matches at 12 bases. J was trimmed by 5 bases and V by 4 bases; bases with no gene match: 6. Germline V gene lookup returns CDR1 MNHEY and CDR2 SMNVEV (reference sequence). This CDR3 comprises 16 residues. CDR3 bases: TGTGCCAGCAGTTCGGGTAGACTAGCGGGGGACAATGAGCAGTTCTTC. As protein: CASSSGRLAGDNEQFF.

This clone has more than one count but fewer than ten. The CDR3 bases are TGTGCCAGCAGCCAGAACACTGAAGCTTTCTTT. Its translation is CASSQNTEAFF. This chain joins TRBV7-9 and TRBJ1-1; D is unresolved. This CDR3 has 11 amino acids. V shed 5 bases and J shed 1 base, with 2 bases lying between them. Germline CDR1 is SEHNR and CDR2 is FQNEAQ (reference sequence).

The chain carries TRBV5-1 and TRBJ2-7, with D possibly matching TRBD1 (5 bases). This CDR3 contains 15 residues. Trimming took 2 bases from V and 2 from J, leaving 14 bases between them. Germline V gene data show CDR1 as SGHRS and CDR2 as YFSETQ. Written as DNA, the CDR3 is TGCGCCAGCAGCTTAATTGAGGACACCACCTACGAGCAGTACTTC. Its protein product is CASSLIEDTTYEQYF. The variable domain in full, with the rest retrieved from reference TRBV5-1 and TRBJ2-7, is KAGVTQTPRYLIKTRGQQVTLSCSPISGHRSVSWYQQTPGQGLQFLFEYFSETQRNKGNFPGRFSGRQFSNSRSEMNVSTLELGDSALYLCASSLIEDTTYEQYFGPGTRLTVT.

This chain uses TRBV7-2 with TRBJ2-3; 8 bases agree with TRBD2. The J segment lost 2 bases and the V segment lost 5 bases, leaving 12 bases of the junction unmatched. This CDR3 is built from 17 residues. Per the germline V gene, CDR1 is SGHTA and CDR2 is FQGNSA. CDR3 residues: CASSTVGGAGNTDTQYF. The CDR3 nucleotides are TGTGCCAGCAGCACCGTCGGGGGGGCGGGCAACACAGATACGCAGTATTTT. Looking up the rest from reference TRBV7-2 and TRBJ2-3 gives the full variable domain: GAGVSQSPSNKVTEKGKDVELRCDPISGHTALYWYRQSLGQGLEFLIYFQGNSAPDKSGLPSDRFSAERTGGSVSTLTIQRTQQEDSAVYLCASSTVGGAGNTDTQYFGPGTRLTVL.